One sample yielded the 7 T cell receptor beta chains listed below, sequenced in a study of shared clonotypes between healthy human individuals (dated by TCRdb to the early 2020s). The library was obtained by the immunoSEQ multiplex PCR assay. TCRdb holds this immuneACCESS table with in-frame rearrangements only. Some clones are missing; in checked studies, unresolved V genes explain under half, and the rest has no known cause. The sample records more than 1.2 million clones, 98% of which are singletons. The top ten constitute about 0.4% of the sample. What was sequenced was naive CD4+ T cells sorted from blood. The cell subset or site label of this sample denotes: CD45RA+ positively selected. The receptors originated from a man aged 25 to 45 in good health.

Of note for this clone: The same CDR3 arises from other DNA sequences in this sample as well. This chain joins TRBV30 and TRBJ2-7, with D tentatively TRBD2 (6 bases). Per germline, CDR1 GTSNPN and CDR2 SVGIG (reference sequence). CDR3 length: 12 residues. Trimming removed 0 bases at V and 4 bases at J, with 7 bases between. In DNA, the CDR3 is TGTGCCTGGAGTGTCGGGGGTTACGAGCAGTACTTC. It encodes CAWSVGGYEQYF.

Comments on this clone: Different DNA sequences within this sample yield the same CDR3. The chain couples TRBV7-9 to TRBJ2-3; TRBD2 aligns across 9 bases. The CDR3 totals 13 residues. J lost 3 bases, V lost 9 bases, and 4 bases had no gene match. Germline loops: CDR1 SEHNR, CDR2 FQNEAQ (reference sequence). The CDR3 spells CASLLAGTDTQYF. The CDR3 bases are TGTGCCAGTTTACTAGCGGGTACAGATACGCAGTATTTT.

The V call is TRBV7-6, the J call TRBJ2-7; D gene unclear. CDR1 is SGHVS and CDR2 is FNYEAQ in the germline V gene. V lost 3 bases and J 4 bases, leaving 13 bases between the germline ends. The CDR3 is 14 amino acids. CDR3 protein: CASSFRSPSYEQYF. Here the CDR3 DNA reads TGTGCCAGCAGCTTCAGGTCCCCCTCATACGAGCAGTACTTC.

The V and J genes are TRBV2 and TRBJ2-5; D is uncertain. The germline gives CDR1 SNHLY, CDR2 FYNNEI. V lost 7 bases to trimming and J lost 7 bases, with 16 bases between them. This CDR3 region has 13 residues. This CDR3 is CASMDGSLSTQYF. The CDR3 DNA sequence: TGTGCCAGCATGGACGGCAGTCTTTCGACCCAGTACTTC.

The genes are TRBV7-2 and TRBJ1-1; no reliable D call. The CDR3 is made up of 13 amino acids. Germline V lookup: CDR1 SGHTA, CDR2 FQGNSA. V was pared by 2 bases and J by 4 bases, with 8 bases between. As DNA, the CDR3 is TGTGCCAGCAGCTTAAGGCTCACCACTGAAGCTTTCTTT. Protein sequence: CASSLRLTTEAFF.

The rearrangement uses TRBV4-1 and TRBJ2-3, with TRBD1 as a possible D gene (5 bases). V lost 0 bases to trimming and J lost 4 bases, with 11 bases between them. The CDR3 is 15 residues long. The germline gives CDR1 MGHRA, CDR2 YSYEKL. CDR3 loop: CASSQEGANADTQYF. The CDR3, as DNA: TGCGCCAGCAGCCAAGAAGGGGCAAACGCAGATACGCAGTATTTT.

This clone occurred once. The chain joins TRBV5-1 to TRBJ2-7; the D gene is possibly TRBD1 (5 bases). Trimming removed 0 bases from V and 0 bases from J, with 13 bases in between. Germline V CDR1 and CDR2: SGHRS, YFSETQ. The length of the CDR3 is 16 residues. The chain's CDR3 is CASSLAETASSYEQYF. In nucleotides, the CDR3 is TGCGCCAGCAGCTTGGCTGAGACAGCGAGCTCCTACGAGCAGTACTTC.